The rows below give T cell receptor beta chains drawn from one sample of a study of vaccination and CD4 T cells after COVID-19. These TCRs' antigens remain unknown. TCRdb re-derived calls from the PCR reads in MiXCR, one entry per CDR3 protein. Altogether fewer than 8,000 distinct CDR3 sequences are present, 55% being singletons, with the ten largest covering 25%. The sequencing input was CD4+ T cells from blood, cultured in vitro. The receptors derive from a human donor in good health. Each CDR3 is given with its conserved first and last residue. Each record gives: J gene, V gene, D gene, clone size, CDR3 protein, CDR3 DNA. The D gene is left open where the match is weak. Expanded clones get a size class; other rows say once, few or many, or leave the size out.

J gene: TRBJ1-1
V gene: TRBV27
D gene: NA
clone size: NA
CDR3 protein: CASSFKGQRMNTEAFF
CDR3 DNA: TGTGCCAGCAGTTTTAAGGGCCAGAGAATGAACACTGAAGCTTTCTTT

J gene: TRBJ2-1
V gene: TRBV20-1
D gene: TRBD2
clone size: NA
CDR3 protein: CSATSGGLAGFRPFF
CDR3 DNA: TGCAGTGCTACTAGTGGGGGACTAGCGGGTTTTCGGCCGTTCTTC

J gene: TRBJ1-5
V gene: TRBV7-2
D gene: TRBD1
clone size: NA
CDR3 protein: CASSVRVQGTYSNQPQHF
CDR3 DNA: TGTGCCAGCAGCGTTAGGGTACAGGGGACCTATAGCAATCAGCCCCAGCATTTT

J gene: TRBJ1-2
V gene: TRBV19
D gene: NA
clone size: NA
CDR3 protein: CASSTVARGYTF
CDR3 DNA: TGTGCCAGTAGTACCGTTGCCCGGGGCTACACCTTC

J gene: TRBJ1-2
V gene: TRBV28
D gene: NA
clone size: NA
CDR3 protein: CASSRGLERGYTF
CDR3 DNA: TGTGCCAGCAGTAGGGGACTGGAGAGGGGCTACACCTTC

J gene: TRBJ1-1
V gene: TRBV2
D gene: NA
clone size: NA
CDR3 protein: CASGQVPNTEAFF
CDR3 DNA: TGTGCCAGCGGCCAAGTTCCGAACACTGAAGCTTTCTTT

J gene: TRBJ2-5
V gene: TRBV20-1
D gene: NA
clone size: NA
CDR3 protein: CSAAPLQETQYF
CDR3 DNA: TGCAGTGCTGCACCCCTCCAAGAGACCCAGTACTTC

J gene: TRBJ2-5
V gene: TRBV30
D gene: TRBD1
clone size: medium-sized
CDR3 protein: CACRTGVSETQYF
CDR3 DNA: TGTGCCTGCAGGACAGGGGTATCGGAGACCCAGTACTTC

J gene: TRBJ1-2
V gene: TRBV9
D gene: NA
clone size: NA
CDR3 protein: CASSVLSLAGGANTGGYTF
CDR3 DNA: TGTGCCAGCAGCGTACTAAGCTTGGCCGGGGGCGCAAATACGGGTGGCTACACCTTC

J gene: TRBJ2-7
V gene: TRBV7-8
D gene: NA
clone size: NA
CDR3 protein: CASSLAYSSYEQYF
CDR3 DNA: TGTGCCAGCAGCTTAGCATATTCCTCCTACGAGCAGTACTTC

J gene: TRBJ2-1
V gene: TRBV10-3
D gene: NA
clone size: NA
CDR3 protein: CASWAGPYNEQFF
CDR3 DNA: TGTGCCAGCTGGGCGGGACCTTACAATGAGCAGTTCTTC

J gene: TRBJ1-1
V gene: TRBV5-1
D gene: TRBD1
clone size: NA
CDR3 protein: CASSTGQGEAFF
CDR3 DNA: TGCGCCAGCAGCACAGGACAGGGAGAAGCTTTCTTT

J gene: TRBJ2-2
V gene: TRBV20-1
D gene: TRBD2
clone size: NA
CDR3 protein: CSADGGGTSRELFF
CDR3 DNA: TGCAGTGCTGATGGGGGAGGGACGTCCCGGGAGCTGTTTTTT

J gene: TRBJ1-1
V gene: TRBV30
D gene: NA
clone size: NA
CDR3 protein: CAREEGLMNTEAFF
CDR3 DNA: TGTGCCCGGGAGGAAGGTCTCATGAACACTGAAGCTTTCTTT

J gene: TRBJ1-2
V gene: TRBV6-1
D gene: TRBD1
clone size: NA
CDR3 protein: CASTGGEGARGYTF
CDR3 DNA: TGTGCCAGCACCGGAGGGGAGGGGGCGCGGGGCTACACCTTC

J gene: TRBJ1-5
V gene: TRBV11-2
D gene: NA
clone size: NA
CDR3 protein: CASSFGGWSNQPQHF
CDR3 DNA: TGTGCCAGCAGCTTCGGGGGTTGGAGCAATCAGCCCCAGCATTTT

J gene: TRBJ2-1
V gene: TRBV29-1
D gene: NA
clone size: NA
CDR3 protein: CSAGGGGSYNEQFF
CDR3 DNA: TGCAGCGCTGGGGGAGGGGGATCCTACAATGAGCAGTTCTTC

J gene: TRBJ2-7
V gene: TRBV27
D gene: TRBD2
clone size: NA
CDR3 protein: CASRRGPGLVAGEQYF
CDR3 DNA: TGTGCCAGCAGACGAGGACCGGGACTAGTGGCGGGCGAGCAGTACTTC

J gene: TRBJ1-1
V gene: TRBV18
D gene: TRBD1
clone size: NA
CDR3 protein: CASSPSGGNTEAFF
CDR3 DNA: TGTGCCAGCTCACCATCAGGGGGGAACACTGAAGCTTTCTTT

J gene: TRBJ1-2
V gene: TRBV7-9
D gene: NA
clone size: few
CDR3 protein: CASSLTGQNYGYTF
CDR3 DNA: TGTGCCAGCAGCTTAACAGGGCAGAACTATGGCTACACCTTC

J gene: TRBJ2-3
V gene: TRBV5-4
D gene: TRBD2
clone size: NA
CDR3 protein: CASSLNGGGVTDTQYF
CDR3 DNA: TGTGCCAGCAGCTTGAACGGCGGGGGGGTGACAGATACGCAGTATTTT

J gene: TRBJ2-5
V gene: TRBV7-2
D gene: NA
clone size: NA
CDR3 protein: CASSRIGGETQYF
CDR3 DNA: TGTGCCAGCAGCCGGATAGGGGGAGAGACCCAGTACTTC

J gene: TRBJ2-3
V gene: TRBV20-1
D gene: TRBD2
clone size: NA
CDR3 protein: CSARKAGRAVDTQYF
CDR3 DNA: TGCAGTGCTAGAAAAGCGGGACGAGCGGTAGATACGCAGTATTTT

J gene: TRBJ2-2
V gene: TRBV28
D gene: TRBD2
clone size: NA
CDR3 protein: CASSRGGATGGELFF
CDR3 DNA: TGTGCCAGCAGTCGCGGGGGGGCAACGGGCGGGGAGCTGTTTTTT

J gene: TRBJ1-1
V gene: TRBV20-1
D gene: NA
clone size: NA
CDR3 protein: CSARDSFSGYTEAFF
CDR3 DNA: TGCAGTGCTAGAGATTCGTTTAGCGGCTACACTGAAGCTTTCTTT

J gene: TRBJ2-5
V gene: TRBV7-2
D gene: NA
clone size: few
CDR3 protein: CASSPVRGQETQYF
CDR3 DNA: TGTGCCAGCAGCCCTGTTAGGGGGCAAGAGACCCAGTACTTC

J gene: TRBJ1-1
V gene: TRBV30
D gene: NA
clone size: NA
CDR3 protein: CAWSGRARNMNTEAFF
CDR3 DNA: TGTGCCTGGAGTGGCCGGGCCCGAAACATGAACACTGAAGCTTTCTTT

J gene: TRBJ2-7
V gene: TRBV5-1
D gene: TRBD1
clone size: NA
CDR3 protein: CASSLQTGGYEQYF
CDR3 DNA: TGCGCCAGCAGCTTGCAGACAGGGGGGTACGAGCAGTACTTC

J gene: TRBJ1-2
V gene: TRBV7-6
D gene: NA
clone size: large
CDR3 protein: CASSLATGLNGYTF
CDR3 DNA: TGTGCCAGCAGCTTAGCTACAGGGCTTAATGGCTACACCTTC

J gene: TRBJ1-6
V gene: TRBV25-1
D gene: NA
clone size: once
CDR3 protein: CAGSDIQVGSPLHF
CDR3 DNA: TGTGCCGGCAGTGATATACAGGTCGGGTCACCCCTCCACTTT

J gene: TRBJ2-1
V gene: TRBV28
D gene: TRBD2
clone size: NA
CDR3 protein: CASSLSGRRGSYNEQFF
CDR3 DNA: TGTGCCAGCAGTCTTAGCGGGAGAAGGGGTTCCTACAATGAGCAGTTCTTC

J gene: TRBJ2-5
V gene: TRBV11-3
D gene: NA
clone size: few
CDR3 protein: CASSPRWETQYF
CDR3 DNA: TGTGCCAGCAGCCCTAGATGGGAGACCCAGTACTTC

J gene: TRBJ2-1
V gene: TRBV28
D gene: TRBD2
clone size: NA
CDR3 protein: CASRGGLAVHEQFF
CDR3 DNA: TGTGCCAGCAGGGGGGGACTAGCCGTCCATGAGCAGTTCTTC

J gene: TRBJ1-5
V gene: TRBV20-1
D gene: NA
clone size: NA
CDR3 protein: CSAREPGRTSNQPQHF
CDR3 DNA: TGCAGTGCTAGAGAGCCTGGCAGAACTAGCAATCAGCCCCAGCATTTT

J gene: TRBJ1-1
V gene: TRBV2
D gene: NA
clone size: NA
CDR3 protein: CASNSEMNTEAFF
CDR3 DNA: TGTGCCAGCAATAGCGAGATGAACACTGAAGCTTTCTTT